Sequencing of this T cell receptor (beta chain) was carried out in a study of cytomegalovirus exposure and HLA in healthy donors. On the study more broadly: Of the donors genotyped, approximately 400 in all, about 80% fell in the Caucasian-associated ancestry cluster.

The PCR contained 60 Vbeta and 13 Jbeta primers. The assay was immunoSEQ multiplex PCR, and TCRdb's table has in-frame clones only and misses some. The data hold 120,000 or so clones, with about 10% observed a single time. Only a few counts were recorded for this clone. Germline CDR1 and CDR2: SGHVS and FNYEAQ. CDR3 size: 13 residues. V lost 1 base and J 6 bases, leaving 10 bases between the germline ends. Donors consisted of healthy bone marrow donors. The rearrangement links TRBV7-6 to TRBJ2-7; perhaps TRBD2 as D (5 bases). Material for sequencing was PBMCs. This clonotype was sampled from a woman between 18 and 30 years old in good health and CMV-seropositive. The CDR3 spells CASSLERTSEQYF. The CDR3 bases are TGTGCCAGCAGCTTAGAGCGGACTTCCGAGCAGTACTTC.